This is a list of T cell receptor beta chains from one sample in a study of T cells in Graves' hyperthyroidism and ophthalmopathy. TCRdb reprocessed the multiplex PCR reads with MiXCR, giving one entry per CDR3 protein. This sample has 660,000 or so distinct CDR3 sequences, with around 20% found just once. Source material: blood. These TCRs come from a man between 25 and 39 years old with Graves' ophthalmopathy. CDR3s include the opening cysteine and the closing phenylalanine or tryptophan. A D gene is named only where the DNA matches it firmly. Expanded clones are given a class, and other clones once, few, many or no size at all.

clone_size j_call v_call d_call cdr3_aa cdr3_nt
few TRBJ2-3 TRBV30 NA CAWSVGAGADTQYF TGTGCCTGGAGTGTAGGTGCCGGAGCAGATACGCAGTATTTT
NA TRBJ1-2 TRBV5-1 TRBD1 CASSEPRDREGYTF TGCGCCAGCAGCGAGCCCCGGGACAGGGAAGGCTACACCTTC
NA TRBJ1-1 TRBV6-4 TRBD1 CASSYSRTGGLTEAFF TGTGCCAGCAGTTACTCGAGGACAGGGGGCCTGACTGAAGCTTTCTTT
many TRBJ1-2 TRBV6-2/TRBV6-3 TRBD1 CASSYSRQGDYGYTF TGTGCCAGCAGTTACTCGAGACAGGGCGACTATGGCTACACCTTC
many TRBJ2-3 TRBV28 NA CASSLSLGVSTDTQYF TGTGCCAGCAGTCTCTCTCTAGGAGTTAGCACAGATACGCAGTATTTT
NA TRBJ2-4 TRBV20-1 NA CSARRENIQYF TGCAGTGCTAGAAGGGAAAACATTCAGTACTTC
few TRBJ2-3 TRBV7-9 TRBD2 CASSLAETSGSDTQYF TGTGCCAGCAGCTTAGCGGAGACTAGCGGCTCAGATACGCAGTATTTT
NA TRBJ2-1 TRBV6-1 NA CASSPPRERNEQFF TGTGCCAGCAGTCCCCCTCGGGAGCGGAATGAGCAGTTCTTC
few TRBJ2-1 TRBV12-3/TRBV12-4 TRBD2 CASSFGGGRGPEQFF TGTGCCAGCAGTTTCGGAGGCGGGAGAGGGCCTGAGCAGTTCTTC
NA TRBJ2-3 TRBV7-9 NA CASSSMGVTDTQYF TGTGCCAGCAGCTCGATGGGGGTAACAGATACGCAGTATTTT
many TRBJ2-7 TRBV28 TRBD1 CASSIRDRRSYEQYF TGTGCCAGCAGTATCCGGGACAGGAGATCCTACGAGCAGTACTTC
few TRBJ2-2 TRBV6-5 TRBD1 CASSSVDRGRPAGELFF TGTGCCAGCAGTTCCGTGGACAGGGGGCGCCCGGCCGGGGAGCTGTTTTTT
many TRBJ1-2 TRBV6-1 NA CASSERGVYGYTF TGTGCCAGCAGTGAACGGGGAGTCTATGGCTACACCTTC
NA TRBJ1-1 TRBV29-1 NA CSVDRGSTEAFF TGCAGCGTTGACCGAGGGAGCACTGAAGCTTTCTTT
few TRBJ1-1 TRBV28 NA CASRVQGDTEAFF TGTGCCAGCAGGGTTCAGGGTGACACTGAAGCTTTCTTT
NA TRBJ2-3 TRBV29-1 TRBD2 CSVEVYSGRADTQYF TGCAGCGTTGAAGTTTATAGCGGGAGGGCAGATACGCAGTATTTT
few TRBJ2-7 TRBV5-5 TRBD1 CASSFRLGQGVHEQYF TGTGCCAGCAGCTTTCGCCTGGGACAGGGGGTCCACGAGCAGTACTTC
few TRBJ2-5 TRBV30 TRBD1 CAWGGRGLGETQYF TGTGCCTGGGGGGGCAGGGGGCTCGGAGAGACCCAGTACTTC
NA TRBJ1-1 TRBV30 NA CACPKGGQNTEAFF TGTGCCTGCCCAAAGGGGGGGCAGAACACTGAAGCTTTCTTT
NA TRBJ1-2 TRBV29-1 NA CSSEGGANYGYTF TGCAGCTCGGAGGGGGGGGCAAACTATGGCTACACCTTC
NA TRBJ1-4 TRBV30 NA CAWSGGGGEKLSF TGTGCCTGGAGTGGAGGGGGAGGTGAAAAACTGTCTTTT
few TRBJ1-1 TRBV5-1 TRBD1 CASSLPGQGAVTEAFF TGCGCCAGCAGCCTCCCGGGACAGGGGGCGGTCACTGAAGCTTTCTTT
NA TRBJ2-1 TRBV7-7 TRBD2 CASSLALGLAEFNEQFF TGTGCTAGCAGCTTAGCCCTGGGACTAGCGGAGTTCAATGAGCAGTTCTTC
NA TRBJ2-2 TRBV5-6 NA CASSLEGVGRQYSGELFF TGTGCCAGCAGCTTGGAGGGGGTGGGCAGGCAATACTCCGGGGAGCTGTTTTTT
few TRBJ1-5 TRBV20-1 NA CSARWGWLGGNSQPQHF TGCAGTGCTAGATGGGGGTGGCTGGGGGGTAATTCCCAGCCCCAGCATTTT
NA TRBJ2-2 TRBV30 NA CAWSVGRAGELFF TGTGCCTGGAGTGTGGGCAGGGCAGGGGAGCTGTTTTTT
few TRBJ2-3 TRBV2 TRBD2 CAKGLAGAQYF TGTGCCAAAGGACTAGCTGGTGCGCAGTATTTT
many TRBJ2-2 TRBV2 TRBD2 CASSLTSGRFDTGELFF TGTGCCAGCAGTCTGACTAGCGGGAGGTTTGACACCGGGGAGCTGTTTTTT
NA TRBJ1-6 TRBV5-6 NA CASSLGHRNSPLHF TGTGCCAGCAGCCTGGGACACCGGAATTCACCCCTCCACTTT
once TRBJ2-7 TRBV10-3 TRBD1 CASWTGYEQYF TGTGCCAGTTGGACAGGGTACGAGCAGTACTTC
many TRBJ2-3 TRBV7-8 NA CASRQQPSGDTQYF TGTGCCAGTCGGCAGCAGCCGTCCGGGGATACGCAGTATTTT
NA TRBJ1-5 TRBV20-1 TRBD1 CSAEGTGGYSNQPQHF TGCAGTGCGGAAGGTACAGGGGGATATAGCAATCAGCCCCAGCATTTT
few TRBJ2-1 TRBV20-1 TRBD2 CSAPGLAGNEQFF TGCAGTGCACCGGGACTAGCGGGAAACGAGCAGTTCTTC
NA TRBJ2-7 TRBV10-3 TRBD2 CAITRARTSGSPTDEQYF TGTGCCATCACCCGAGCTCGGACTAGCGGCAGCCCTACAGACGAGCAGTACTTC
NA TRBJ2-2 TRBV13 NA CASSSQIAGELFF TGTGCCAGCAGCTCGCAAATTGCCGGGGAGCTGTTTTTT
NA TRBJ2-7 TRBV6-6 TRBD1 CASSYSPGQGYEQYF TGTGCCAGCAGTTACTCTCCGGGACAGGGGTACGAGCAGTACTTC
NA TRBJ2-7 TRBV7-6 NA CASSPEGQFVFYEQYF TGTGCCAGCAGCCCGGAGGGACAGTTCGTCTTCTACGAGCAGTACTTC
NA TRBJ1-4 TRBV5-6 TRBD1 CASSPGQGATNGKLFF TGTGCCAGCAGCCCGGGACAGGGAGCAACTAATGGAAAACTGTTTTTT
few TRBJ2-7 TRBV20-1 TRBD2 CSASQGTSGNSYEQYF TGCAGTGCTAGCCAGGGGACTAGCGGGAATTCCTACGAGCAGTACTTC
NA TRBJ2-1 TRBV6-2/TRBV6-3 TRBD2 CASLIWAGGPGEQFF TGTGCCAGCCTGATTTGGGCGGGAGGGCCAGGGGAGCAGTTCTTC
NA TRBJ2-2 TRBV24-1 TRBD1 CATSEGTGAHTGELFF TGTGCCACCAGTGAGGGGACAGGGGCCCACACCGGGGAGCTGTTTTTT
NA TRBJ2-7 TRBV7-2 NA CASSLGAAIPRMEQYF TGTGCCAGCAGCTTGGGGGCGGCCATCCCCCGCATGGAGCAGTACTTC
few TRBJ1-2 TRBV5-1 NA CASSLNLNTYYGYTF TGCGCCAGCAGCTTAAATCTGAACACTTACTATGGCTACACCTTC
many TRBJ2-4 TRBV28 NA CASSLRASRAKNIQYF TGTGCCAGCAGTCTCCGGGCCTCTCGGGCCAAAAACATTCAGTACTTC
NA TRBJ2-7 TRBV7-2 NA CASNPDAGPYEQYF TGTGCCAGCAACCCGGACGCAGGACCCTACGAGCAGTACTTC
NA TRBJ1-4 TRBV5-5 NA CASSLEGGGNEKLFF TGTGCCAGCAGCTTGGAGGGGGGCGGAAATGAAAAACTGTTTTTT
NA TRBJ2-1 TRBV7-9 TRBD2 CASSKTSGSFNEQFF TGTGCCAGCAGCAAGACTAGCGGGAGTTTTAATGAGCAGTTCTTC
NA TRBJ2-7 TRBV12-3/TRBV12-4 TRBD2 CASSLSSGRSEQYF TGTGCCAGCAGCCTCTCCAGCGGGAGATCCGAGCAGTACTTC
NA TRBJ2-1 TRBV12-3/TRBV12-4 NA CASSTDQGQQFF TGTGCCAGCAGTACTGACCAAGGCCAACAGTTCTTC
few TRBJ2-3 TRBV29-1 NA CSVEDRGSPDTQYF TGCAGCGTTGAAGATAGGGGGTCACCAGATACGCAGTATTTT
NA TRBJ2-2 TRBV12-3/TRBV12-4 NA CASTRGGELFF TGTGCCAGCACCCGGGGCGGGGAGCTGTTTTTT
NA TRBJ2-3 TRBV3-1 NA CASSPGGLNTDTQYF TGTGCCAGCAGCCCCGGGGGACTTAACACAGATACGCAGTATTTT
NA TRBJ1-4 TRBV25-1 NA CASSGDLATNEKLFF TGTGCCAGCAGTGGGGACCTCGCAACTAATGAAAAACTGTTTTTT
few TRBJ1-2 TRBV29-1 NA CSAGRRLGQEDYGYTF TGCAGCGCTGGTCGCCGCCTCGGCCAGGAGGACTATGGCTACACCTTC
NA TRBJ1-5 TRBV4-1 NA CASSQDRGTGQPQHF TGCGCCAGCAGCCAAGATCGGGGCACCGGTCAGCCCCAGCATTTT
NA TRBJ2-2 TRBV20-1 TRBD2 CSATGTSGTANTGELFF TGCAGTGCTACCGGGACTAGCGGGACCGCGAACACCGGGGAGCTGTTTTTT
NA TRBJ2-1 TRBV25-1 NA CASSDGQIYDEQFF TGTGCCAGCAGTGACGGACAAATATACGATGAGCAGTTCTTC
few TRBJ2-3 TRBV6-5 TRBD1 CASSYRDRGPTDTQYF TGTGCCAGCAGTTACCGGGACAGAGGTCCCACAGATACGCAGTATTTT